The rows below give T cell receptor beta chains drawn from one sample of a study of response to subunit inactivated influenza vaccine. One entry per CDR3 protein results from TCRdb running MiXCR on the RT-PCR reads. Of around 760,000 distinct CDR3 sequences listed, approximately 15% are singletons. The sequences come from PBMCs from blood, collected about 14 days before vaccination. These receptors all stem from a man aged 45-60 years who received an inactivated influenza vaccine. Both conserved end residues are part of each CDR3. D genes are given only for firm matches. Not all rows give a size; the values are once, few, many and, for expanded clones, a class.

v_call	cdr3_length	d_call	j_call	clone_size	cdr3_aa	cdr3_nt
TRBV12-3/TRBV12-4	15	NA	TRBJ2-1	few	CASSLWAEVDNEQFF	TGTGCCAGCAGTTTATGGGCCGAGGTGGACAATGAGCAGTTCTTC
TRBV11-2	15	NA	TRBJ2-3	NA	CASSLVSLPGDTQYF	TGTGCCAGCAGCTTAGTTTCCCTACCTGGAGATACGCAGTATTTT
TRBV4-1	14	NA	TRBJ2-3	few	CASSQDSRTNTQYF	TGCGCCAGCAGCCAAGATTCCCGGACCAATACGCAGTATTTT
TRBV29-1	13	NA	TRBJ1-2	many	CSVYRDRVYGYTF	TGCAGCGTTTACCGGGACCGGGTCTATGGCTACACCTTC
TRBV29-1	15	TRBD2	TRBJ2-1	few	CSVRRGGRGGGEQFF	TGCAGCGTTAGGCGGGGGGGCCGCGGGGGTGGTGAGCAGTTCTTC
TRBV28	16	NA	TRBJ2-2	few	CASRGWGLKNTGELFF	TGTGCCAGCAGGGGATGGGGCCTAAAGAACACCGGGGAGCTGTTTTTT
TRBV29-1	11	NA	TRBJ1-2	few	CSVDRVYGYTF	TGCAGCGTTGACAGGGTCTATGGCTACACCTTC
TRBV7-6	15	NA	TRBJ2-3	many	CASSPGLGVRDTQYF	TGTGCCAGCAGCCCAGGTCTCGGAGTTAGAGATACGCAGTATTTT
TRBV28	16	TRBD1	TRBJ2-5	few	CASSHSDRRLQETQYF	TGTGCCAGCAGTCATTCGGACAGGAGACTCCAAGAGACCCAGTACTTC
TRBV4-3	15	NA	TRBJ1-2	many	CASSQDSPGNYGYTF	TGCGCCAGCAGCCAAGATTCACCAGGGAACTATGGCTACACCTTC
TRBV29-1	12	NA	TRBJ2-5	NA	CSVSVRAETQYF	TGCAGCGTTTCCGTCCGGGCTGAGACCCAGTACTTC
TRBV3-1	15	NA	TRBJ1-5	NA	CASSQDLTGAGPQHF	TGTGCCAGCAGCCAAGATCTGACGGGGGCAGGGCCCCAGCATTTT
TRBV6-2/TRBV6-3	16	TRBD2	TRBJ2-7	NA	CASSSISSGRAYEQYF	TGTGCCAGCAGTTCTATAAGTAGCGGGAGGGCCTACGAGCAGTACTTC
TRBV7-8	14	NA	TRBJ2-1	NA	CASSLSRLPNEQFF	TGTGCCAGCAGCTTAAGTAGACTACCCAATGAGCAGTTCTTC
TRBV18	13	NA	TRBJ2-3	few	CASSPPLADTQYF	TGTGCCAGCTCACCACCTTTGGCAGATACGCAGTATTTT
TRBV20-1	15	NA	TRBJ2-4	few	CSANPRVLAKNIQYF	TGCAGTGCTAACCCCAGGGTGTTAGCCAAAAACATTCAGTACTTC
TRBV6-2/TRBV6-3	15	TRBD1	TRBJ2-7	few	CASSPETGVPYEQYF	TGTGCCAGCAGCCCAGAGACAGGGGTACCTTACGAGCAGTACTTC
TRBV28	18	TRBD1	TRBJ2-4	few	CASSWGQVSAIAKNIQYF	TGTGCCAGCAGTTGGGGACAGGTCTCTGCGATAGCCAAAAACATTCAGTACTTC
TRBV5-1	13	TRBD1	TRBJ2-1	many	CASSGGQGGEQFF	TGCGCCAGCAGCGGGGGACAGGGCGGGGAGCAGTTCTTC
TRBV7-9	16	NA	TRBJ2-3	NA	CASSLVQGGFTDTQYF	TGTGCCAGCAGCTTAGTCCAGGGGGGCTTCACAGATACGCAGTATTTT
TRBV12-3/TRBV12-4	13	TRBD2	TRBJ2-1	NA	CASGGDLGNEQFF	TGTGCCAGCGGGGGGGATCTGGGCAATGAGCAGTTCTTC
TRBV5-1	15	NA	TRBJ2-5	NA	CASSLGQSNQETQYF	TGCGCCAGCAGCTTGGGCCAGAGTAACCAAGAGACCCAGTACTTC
TRBV18	16	NA	TRBJ1-1	NA	CASSPPSGGGVTEAFF	TGTGCCAGCTCACCACCGTCCGGAGGCGGGGTCACTGAAGCTTTCTTT
TRBV5-6	15	TRBD1	TRBJ2-7	NA	CASSDRTGVFYEQYF	TGTGCCAGCAGCGATCGGACAGGGGTATTTTACGAGCAGTACTTC
TRBV10-2	14	NA	TRBJ2-7	NA	CASSEDRARGEQYF	TGCGCCAGCAGTGAAGACAGAGCAAGAGGCGAGCAGTACTTC
TRBV6-1	13	NA	TRBJ2-7	NA	CASSKDTSMKQYF	TGTGCCAGCAGCAAGGACACGTCAATGAAGCAGTACTTC
TRBV18	13	NA	TRBJ2-1	NA	CASSHAEENQQFF	TGTGCCAGCTCACACGCTGAGGAGAATCAGCAGTTCTTC
TRBV20-1	12	NA	TRBJ2-5	NA	CSVLQGRETQYF	TGCAGTGTTCTACAGGGGAGGGAGACCCAGTACTTC
TRBV12-3/TRBV12-4	14	NA	TRBJ2-7	few	CASTRSGFPYEQYF	TGTGCCAGCACCCGGTCCGGATTCCCCTACGAGCAGTACTTC
TRBV7-2	15	NA	TRBJ2-1	NA	CASSRAGTSYNEQFF	TGTGCCAGCAGCCGCGCCGGGACAAGCTACAATGAGCAGTTCTTC
TRBV7-6	16	TRBD1	TRBJ2-7	NA	CASSYRPGTGGNEQYF	TGTGCCAGCAGCTACCGCCCCGGGACAGGGGGCAACGAGCAGTACTTC
TRBV29-1	13	TRBD1	TRBJ2-1	NA	CSHDRGLREEQFF	TGCAGCCACGACAGGGGGCTGAGAGAGGAGCAGTTCTTC
TRBV5-1	22	TRBD2	TRBJ2-3	NA	CASSRASISGTSGGLLTDTQYF	TGCGCCAGCAGCCGAGCGTCCATTTCCGGGACTAGCGGGGGACTGCTCACAGATACGCAGTATTTT
TRBV2	14	NA	TRBJ2-7	few	CASRPGTSSYEQYF	TGTGCCAGTAGACCCGGGACATCCTCCTACGAGCAGTACTTC
TRBV29-1	14	NA	TRBJ1-2	NA	CSVETGVGNYGYTF	TGCAGCGTTGAAACGGGTGTCGGTAACTATGGCTACACCTTC
TRBV5-1	15	TRBD2	TRBJ2-2	NA	CASSLGSAGSGELFF	TGCGCCAGCAGCTTGGGTTCAGCGGGATCCGGGGAGCTGTTTTTT
TRBV4-3	16	TRBD2	TRBJ2-3	few	CASSRRSGRSTDTQYF	TGCGCCAGCAGCCGGCGAAGCGGGAGGAGCACAGATACGCAGTATTTT
TRBV7-8	12	NA	TRBJ1-2	few	CASSLGGPGYTF	TGTGCCAGCAGCTTGGGGGGTCCTGGCTACACCTTC
TRBV7-6	14	NA	TRBJ1-4	NA	CASSIGGRGEKLFF	TGTGCCAGCAGCATCGGGGGCCGCGGTGAAAAACTGTTTTTT
TRBV2	16	NA	TRBJ1-5	few	CASSEAGAGLIQPQHF	TGTGCCAGCAGTGAGGCAGGGGCAGGGCTAATTCAGCCCCAGCATTTT
TRBV7-6	16	NA	TRBJ1-1	NA	CASSPRLTGTNTEAFF	TGTGCCAGCAGCCCACGCCTTACGGGGACGAACACTGAAGCTTTCTTT
TRBV5-6	14	NA	TRBJ1-1	NA	CASSSVGKDTEAFF	TGTGCCAGCAGCTCGGTGGGGAAGGACACTGAAGCTTTCTTT
TRBV10-3	14	NA	TRBJ1-1	NA	CAISIQRVNTEAFF	TGTGCCATCAGTATACAGAGAGTGAACACTGAAGCTTTCTTT
TRBV6-2/TRBV6-3	14	NA	TRBJ1-5	few	CASRYPGSNQPQHF	TGTGCCAGCCGCTACCCGGGATCCAATCAGCCCCAGCATTTT
TRBV20-1	14	TRBD2	TRBJ2-7	many	CSAISSGSGREQYF	TGCAGTGCAATCTCTAGCGGGAGTGGGCGCGAGCAGTACTTC
TRBV11-2	16	NA	TRBJ1-2	few	CASSLDPGLANYGYTF	TGTGCCAGCAGCTTAGACCCGGGGCTAGCTAACTATGGCTACACCTTC
TRBV7-9	13	NA	TRBJ1-4	few	CASKTEADEKLFF	TGTGCCAGCAAGACGGAGGCGGATGAAAAACTGTTTTTT
TRBV4-1	16	TRBD1	TRBJ2-1	NA	CASSQPRTGYYNEQFF	TGCGCCAGCAGCCAACCCAGGACAGGGTACTACAATGAGCAGTTCTTC
TRBV5-1	16	TRBD1	TRBJ2-3	NA	CASSPQDRGPGDTQYF	TGCGCCAGCAGCCCCCAGGACAGGGGGCCTGGAGATACGCAGTATTTT
TRBV7-2	17	TRBD2	TRBJ2-5	few	CASSPGYLAGIQETQYF	TGTGCCAGCAGCCCGGGTTATCTAGCGGGGATCCAAGAGACCCAGTACTTC
TRBV20-1	13	NA	TRBJ2-5	NA	CSARDGGQETQYF	TGCAGTGCTAGAGATGGGGGGCAAGAGACCCAGTACTTC
TRBV27	14	TRBD2	TRBJ2-1	NA	CASRRGSRYNEQFF	TGTGCCAGCCGCCGCGGGAGTAGGTATAATGAGCAGTTCTTC
TRBV7-9	16	TRBD1	TRBJ2-2	NA	CASSMTGGANTGELFF	TGTGCCAGCAGCATGACAGGGGGTGCGAACACCGGGGAGCTGTTTTTT
TRBV6-1	15	TRBD1	TRBJ1-6	NA	CASESRDRGNSPLHF	TGTGCCAGCGAGTCCCGGGACAGGGGTAATTCACCCCTCCACTTT
TRBV4-3	16	NA	TRBJ2-1	NA	CASSQVWGSSYNEQFF	TGCGCCAGCAGCCAAGTGTGGGGGAGCTCCTACAATGAGCAGTTCTTC
TRBV2	15	TRBD1	TRBJ2-1	few	CASSEDQGDYNEQFF	TGTGCCAGCAGTGAAGACCAGGGGGACTACAATGAGCAGTTCTTC